These 20 T cell receptor beta chains came from one sample sequenced in a study of blood T cells in healthy people across ages. Primers used in a second PCR of roughly 6 to 11 cycles were a sample-barcoded 5' primer and a J-beta primer mix. TCRdb re-analysed the 5' RACE reads in MiXCR, keeping a single row per CDR3 protein. Here the sample spans approximately 820,000 distinct CDR3 sequences, around 43% being singletons. Sequenced: blood. All receptors come from a man aged 60 to 75 in good health.

This clonotype has just a few counts. V and J are TRBV6-6 and TRBJ2-7, with unresolved D. The CDR3 is 13 amino acids. Germline V lookup: CDR1 MNHNY, CDR2 SVGAGI (reference sequence). V was shortened by 6 bases and J by 2 bases, with 11 bases between the two germline ends. This CDR3 reads CASSHGSTYEQYF. DNA of the CDR3: TGTGCCAGCAGCCATGGGTCAACCTACGAGCAGTACTTC.

The chain is built from TRBV7-2 and TRBJ2-1, with TRBD2 as a possible D gene (7 bases). Deletions cut 0 bases from V and 9 bases from J, with 15 bases between. The CDR3 sequence is 15 residues long. Germline V gene data show CDR1 as SGHTA and CDR2 as FQGNSA. DNA for the CDR3: TGTGCCAGCAGCTTAGCGGGTGGGGGGGCTGGTGAGCAGTTCTTC. Its translation is CASSLAGGGAGEQFF.

V and J are TRBV5-6 and TRBJ2-4; tentatively, D is TRBD2 (5 bases). The DNA end is a closer match to TRBJ2-7, so the J assignment may be wrong. Germline loops: CDR1 SGHDT, CDR2 YYEEEE. The CDR3 has 14 residues. The CDR3 spells CASSRRGIDYEQYF. DNA for the CDR3: TGTGCCAGCAGCCGTCGGGGTATCGACTACGAGCAGTACTTC.

The chain is built from TRBV3-1 and TRBJ2-7; D might be TRBD2 (5 bases). With 4 bases removed from V and 3 bases from J, the gap between germline ends came to 16 bases. The CDR3 length is 15 residues. Germline assignment: CDR1 LGHDT and CDR2 YNNKEL (reference sequence). In DNA, the CDR3 is TGTGCCAGCAGCCTAAGTGGGAGTTCAGACTACGAGCAGTACTTC. It translates to CASSLSGSSDYEQYF.

Concerning this clonotype: Being one base from a much bigger clone, this may be a read error. J is TRBJ2-1 and V is TRBV15; TRBD1 matches at 8 bases. Germline V CDR1 and CDR2: LNHNV, YYDKDF (reference sequence). The CDR3 extends over 15 amino acids. The J segment lost 10 bases and the V segment lost 4 bases, leaving 12 bases of the junction unmatched. CDR3 loop: CATSKSPTGGYEQFF. CDR3 DNA: TGTGCCACCAGCAAATCACCTACAGGGGGATACGAGCAGTTCTTC.

A remark on this clonotype: This may be a read error, as it is one base from a much larger clone. V usage is TRBV3-1 and J usage is TRBJ1-6; D is unclear. Germline V gene sequence: CDR1 LGHDT, CDR2 YNNKEL (reference sequence). This CDR3 spans 12 amino acids. CDR3 DNA: TGTGCCAGCAGCCAGTCGGCTTCACCCATCCACTTT. It translates to CASSQSASPIHF.

The V and J genes are TRBV20-1 and TRBJ2-2; D may correspond to TRBD1 or TRBD2 (6 bases each). The CDR3 contains 15 residues. Looked up from germline, CDR1 is DFQATT and CDR2 is SNEGSKA (reference sequence). V shed 7 bases and J shed 0 bases, with 15 bases lying between them. The DNA for the CDR3 is TGCAGTGTCAGGTCGGGGGCTTCGAACACCGGGGAGCTGTTTTTT. It yields the protein CSVRSGASNTGELFF.

The V and J genes are TRBV7-8 and TRBJ1-2, with 9 bases aligning to TRBD1. V lost 5 bases to trimming and J lost 6 bases; unmatched junction nucleotides: 16. In germline, CDR1 is SGHVS, CDR2 FQNEAQ. This CDR3 contains 17 residues. The CDR3 spells CASSPSSRDRDRDGYTF. DNA for the CDR3: TGTGCCAGCAGCCCTTCATCCCGGGACAGGGATCGGGATGGCTACACCTTC.

The V call is TRBV12-3 or TRBV12-4, the J call TRBJ2-1; weak D call: TRBD2 (6 bases). This CDR3 region has 15 residues. CDR3 loop: CASVGGTERLNEQFF. DNA for the CDR3: TGTGCTTCGGTAGGCGGGACCGAACGCCTCAATGAGCAGTTCTTC.

There are a few counts of this clonotype. The chain has TRBV2 and TRBJ2-1, with D perhaps being TRBD1 or TRBD2 (6 bases each). CDR1 and CDR2 from the germline V gene are SNHLY and FYNNEI. The ends were cut back, 0 bases at V and 2 bases at J, with 14 bases in the middle. There are 17 residues in the CDR3. CDR3 coding DNA: TGTGCCAGCAGTGAAGCGCTTCTGGGGGGCCCCTACAATGAGCAGTTCTTC. This codes for CASSEALLGGPYNEQFF.

The chain employs TRBV2 and TRBJ2-7; possibly TRBD2 for D (5 bases). The J call could be wrong; TRBJ2-5 is a better fit for the DNA end. The CDR3 length is 14 residues. Germline V lookup: CDR1 SNHLY, CDR2 FYNNEI. The CDR3 bases are TGTGCCAGCAGTGAAGTTCTAGCCCGGGAGACCCAGTACTTC. Translation gives CASSEVLARETQYF.

This clonotype has a count of ten or more. The V and J genes are TRBV29-1 and TRBJ2-7, with TRBD1 identical over 8 bases. V lost 3 bases to trimming and J lost 2 bases; unmatched junction nucleotides: 6. CDR3 length: 14 amino acids. Germline V gives CDR1 SQVTM, CDR2 ANQGSEA. CDR3 DNA sequence: TGCAGCGTTGAGCAGGGGGCGCCTACCTACGAGCAGTACTTC. Translated, it gives CSVEQGAPTYEQYF.

V usage is TRBV7-2 and J usage is TRBJ2-3; the D gene is possibly TRBD2 (5 bases). The germline V and J ends were trimmed by 5 bases and 6 bases, with 9 bases remaining between them. Germline lookup yields CDR1 SGHTA and CDR2 FQGNSA. This CDR3 contains 12 residues. The CDR3 nucleotides read TGTGCCAGCAGCACATGGAGGGATACGCAGTATTTT. The encoded protein is CASSTWRDTQYF.

The V gene is TRBV19, the J gene TRBJ2-7; 8 nucleotides match TRBD1. CDR1 LNHDA and CDR2 SQIVND come from the germline V gene (reference sequence). This CDR3 is built from 15 residues. The J segment lost 4 bases and the V segment lost 6 bases, leaving 11 bases of the junction unmatched. The CDR3 protein is CASRQGASISYEQYF. The CDR3, as DNA: TGTGCCAGTAGGCAGGGGGCGAGTATTTCGTACGAGCAGTACTTC.

The chain couples TRBV4-3 to TRBJ2-2; 7 bases line up with TRBD2. Germline trimming cut 0 bases from V and 1 base from J; bases unmatched to any gene: 8. This CDR3 is built from 18 residues. Germline V lookup: CDR1 LGHNA, CDR2 YSLEER. CDR3 amino acids: CASSQDLRGGGNTGELFF. The CDR3 DNA reads as TGCGCCAGCAGCCAAGATCTGAGAGGCGGGGGGAACACCGGGGAGCTGTTTTTT.

CDR3 bases: TGTGCCAGCACCTCTGAGGCCTACGAGCAGTACTTC. Protein sequence: CASTSEAYEQYF. V usage is TRBV6-2 or TRBV6-3 and J usage is TRBJ2-7, with D uncertain. The V end was cut by 7 bases, the J end by 2 bases, with 9 bases between. This CDR3 has 12 residues. Germline V gene data show CDR1 as MNHEY and CDR2 as SVGEGT.

The rearrangement uses TRBV10-3 and TRBJ1-2; no clear D gene. CDR1 ENHRY and CDR2 SYGVKD come from the germline V gene. Trimming left V 8 bases short and J 6 bases short, with 7 bases between. The CDR3 runs to 10 residues. CDR3 sequence reads: CAISGDGYTF. In DNA form, the CDR3 reads TGTGCCATCTCCGGGGATGGCTACACCTTC.

The chain is built from TRBV15 and TRBJ1-2; D unclear. Trimming took 0 bases from V and 8 from J, leaving 10 bases between them. The CDR3 contains 13 residues. Germline CDR1 LNHNV, CDR2 YYDKDF (reference sequence). CDR3 protein: CATSRDATGGYTF. The CDR3 nucleotides are TGTGCCACCAGCAGAGATGCGACTGGGGGCTACACCTTC.

The sample holds a few counts of this clonotype. The V gene is TRBV3-1, the J gene TRBJ2-7, with D unresolved. V dropped 0 bases and J dropped 2 bases, with 11 bases sitting between them. CDR1 LGHDT and CDR2 YNNKEL come from the germline V gene (reference sequence). This CDR3 has 15 amino acids. CDR3 amino acids: CASSQDATRTYEQYF. The CDR3 DNA is TGTGCCAGCAGCCAAGACGCGACACGGACCTACGAGCAGTACTTC.

This clonotype showed up just a few times. The V and J genes are TRBV6-1 and TRBJ2-3; 8 positions match TRBD1. Per the germline V gene, CDR1 is MNHNS and CDR2 is SASEGT. The CDR3 runs 15 residues. The V gene end was trimmed by 6 bases and the J gene end by 4 bases; junction bases not matched to a gene: 9. DNA for the CDR3: TGTGCCAGCAGGGAAACAGGGGGGTTAGCAGATACGCAGTATTTT. It encodes CASRETGGLADTQYF.